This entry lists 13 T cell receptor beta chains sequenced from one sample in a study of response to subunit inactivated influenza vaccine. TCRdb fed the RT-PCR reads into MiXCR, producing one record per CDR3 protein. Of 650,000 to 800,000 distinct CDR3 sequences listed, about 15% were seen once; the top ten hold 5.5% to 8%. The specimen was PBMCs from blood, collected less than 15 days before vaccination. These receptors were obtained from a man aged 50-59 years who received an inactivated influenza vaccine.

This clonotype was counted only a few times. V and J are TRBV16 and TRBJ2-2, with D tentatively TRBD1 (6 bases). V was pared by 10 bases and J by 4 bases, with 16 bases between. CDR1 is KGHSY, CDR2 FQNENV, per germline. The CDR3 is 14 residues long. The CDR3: CATASGQFTGELFF. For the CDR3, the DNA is TGTGCCACCGCATCCGGACAGTTCACCGGGGAGCTGTTTTTT. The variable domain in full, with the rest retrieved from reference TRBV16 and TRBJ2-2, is GEEVAQTPKHLVRGEGQKAKLYCAPIKGHSYVFWYQQVLKNEFKFLISFQNENVFDETGMPKERFSAKCLPNSPCSLEIQATKLEDSAVYFCATASGQFTGELFFGEGSRLTVL.

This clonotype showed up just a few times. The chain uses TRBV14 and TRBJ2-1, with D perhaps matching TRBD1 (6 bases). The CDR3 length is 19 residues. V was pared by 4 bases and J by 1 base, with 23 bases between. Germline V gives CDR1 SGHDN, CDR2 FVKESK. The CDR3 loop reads CASSPQSYSRTESYNEQFF. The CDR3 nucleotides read TGTGCCAGCAGCCCACAAAGTTATTCCCGGACAGAGTCCTACAATGAGCAGTTCTTC.

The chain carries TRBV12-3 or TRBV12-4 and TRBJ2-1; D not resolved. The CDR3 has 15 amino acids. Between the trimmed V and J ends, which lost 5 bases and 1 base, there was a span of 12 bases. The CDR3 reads CASSEVGLSYNEQFF. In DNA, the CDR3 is TGTGCCAGCAGTGAGGTTGGCTTGTCCTACAATGAGCAGTTCTTC.

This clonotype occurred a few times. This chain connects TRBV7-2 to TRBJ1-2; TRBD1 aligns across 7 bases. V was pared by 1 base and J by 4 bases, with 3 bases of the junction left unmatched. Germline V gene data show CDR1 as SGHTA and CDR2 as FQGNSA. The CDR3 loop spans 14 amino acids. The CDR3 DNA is TGTGCCAGCAGCTTAGGGACAGGATTCTATGGCTACACCTTC. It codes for CASSLGTGFYGYTF.

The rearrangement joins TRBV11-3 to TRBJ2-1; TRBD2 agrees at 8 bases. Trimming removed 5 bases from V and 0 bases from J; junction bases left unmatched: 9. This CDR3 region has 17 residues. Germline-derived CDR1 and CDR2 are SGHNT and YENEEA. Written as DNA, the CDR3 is TGTGCCAGCAGCCCCTTCTCCAGCGGGAGCTCCTACAATGAGCAGTTCTTC. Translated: CASSPFSSGSSYNEQFF. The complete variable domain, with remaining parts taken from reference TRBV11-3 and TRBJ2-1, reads EAGVVQSPRYKIIEKKQPVAFWCNPISGHNTLYWYLQNLGQGPELLIRYENEEAVDDSQLPKDRFSAERLKGVDSTLKIQPAELGDSAVYLCASSPFSSGSSYNEQFFGPGTRLTVL.

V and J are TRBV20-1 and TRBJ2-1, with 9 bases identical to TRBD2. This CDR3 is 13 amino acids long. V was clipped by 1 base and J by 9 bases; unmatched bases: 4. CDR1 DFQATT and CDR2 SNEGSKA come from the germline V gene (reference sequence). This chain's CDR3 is CSARVPSGVEQFF. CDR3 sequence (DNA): TGCAGTGCTAGAGTCCCTAGCGGGGTTGAGCAGTTCTTC.

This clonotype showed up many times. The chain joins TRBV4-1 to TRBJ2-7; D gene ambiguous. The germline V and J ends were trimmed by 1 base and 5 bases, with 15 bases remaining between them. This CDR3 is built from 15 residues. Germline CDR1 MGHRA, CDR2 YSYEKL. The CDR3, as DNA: TGCGCCAGCAGCCAAGGGCGAACAGTAATCCACGAGCAGTACTTC. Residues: CASSQGRTVIHEQYF.

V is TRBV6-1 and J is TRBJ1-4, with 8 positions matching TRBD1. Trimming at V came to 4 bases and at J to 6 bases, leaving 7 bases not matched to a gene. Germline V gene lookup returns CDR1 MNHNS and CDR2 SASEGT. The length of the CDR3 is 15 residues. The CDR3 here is CASSAPGGVYEKLFF. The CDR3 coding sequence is TGTGCCAGCAGTGCCCCAGGGGGCGTCTATGAAAAACTGTTTTTT.

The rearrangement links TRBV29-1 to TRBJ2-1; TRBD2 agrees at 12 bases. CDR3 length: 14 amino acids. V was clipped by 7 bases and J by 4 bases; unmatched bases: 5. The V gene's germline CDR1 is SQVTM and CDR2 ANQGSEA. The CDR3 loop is CSAQLAGGYNEQFF. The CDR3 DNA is TGCAGCGCCCAACTAGCGGGAGGTTACAATGAGCAGTTCTTC.

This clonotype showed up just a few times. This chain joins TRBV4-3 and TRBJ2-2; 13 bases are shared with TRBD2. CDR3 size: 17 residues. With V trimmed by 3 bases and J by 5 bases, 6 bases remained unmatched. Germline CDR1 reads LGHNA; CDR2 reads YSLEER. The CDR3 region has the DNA TGCGCCAGCAGCCACCTTACTAGCGGGGGGGCAACCGGGGAGCTGTTTTTT. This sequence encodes CASSHLTSGGATGELFF.

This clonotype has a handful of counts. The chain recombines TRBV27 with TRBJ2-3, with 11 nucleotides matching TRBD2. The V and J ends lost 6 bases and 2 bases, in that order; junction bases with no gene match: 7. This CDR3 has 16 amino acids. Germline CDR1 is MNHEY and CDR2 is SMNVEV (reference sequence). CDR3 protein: CASRIRSGRVTDTQYF. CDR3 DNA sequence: TGTGCCAGCAGAATTCGTAGCGGGAGGGTCACAGATACGCAGTATTTT.

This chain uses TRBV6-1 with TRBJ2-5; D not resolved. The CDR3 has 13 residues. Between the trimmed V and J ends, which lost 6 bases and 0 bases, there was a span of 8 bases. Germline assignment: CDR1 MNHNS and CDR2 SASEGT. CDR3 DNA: TGTGCCAGCAGCCCGTCGTACCAAGAGACCCAGTACTTC. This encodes CASSPSYQETQYF.

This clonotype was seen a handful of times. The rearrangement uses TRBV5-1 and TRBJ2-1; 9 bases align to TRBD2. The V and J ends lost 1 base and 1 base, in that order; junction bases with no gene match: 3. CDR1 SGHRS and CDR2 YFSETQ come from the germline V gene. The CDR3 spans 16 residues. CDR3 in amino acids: CASSLSGGKSYNEQFF. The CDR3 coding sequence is TGCGCCAGCAGCTTGAGCGGGGGGAAATCCTACAATGAGCAGTTCTTC. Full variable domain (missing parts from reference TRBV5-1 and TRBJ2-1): KAGVTQTPRYLIKTRGQQVTLSCSPISGHRSVSWYQQTPGQGLQFLFEYFSETQRNKGNFPGRFSGRQFSNSRSEMNVSTLELGDSALYLCASSLSGGKSYNEQFFGPGTRLTVL.